Listed below are T cell receptor beta chains from one sample, sequenced in a study of T cell responses to AZD1222 COVID-19 vaccine. The assay was immunoSEQ multiplex PCR, and TCRdb's table has in-frame clones only and misses some. The sample has approximately 110,000 clones, roughly 86% seen once. The sequenced sample was peripheral blood, obtained 28 days after the second AZD1222 dose. The receptors shown here come from an adult who received the AZD1222 COVID-19 vaccine. Each CDR3 is given with its conserved first and last residue. Fields, in order: clone size, V gene, D gene, CDR3 length, J gene, CDR3 protein, CDR3 DNA. D genes are given only for firm matches. Only some rows state a clone size, as once, few, many or a class for expanded clones.

.	TRBV5-1	TRBD1	17	TRBJ1-3	CASSPSAPTGTGNTIYF	TGCGCCAGCAGCCCCTCCGCTCCGACAGGGACTGGAAACACCATATATTTT
.	TRBV7-2	.	15	TRBJ1-3	CASSLSGASGNTIYF	TGTGCCAGCAGCTTATCAGGGGCCTCTGGAAACACCATATATTTT
.	TRBV5-1	.	13	TRBJ1-4	CASSSTNNEKLFF	TGCGCCAGCAGCTCCACTAATAATGAAAAACTGTTTTTT
.	TRBV19	TRBD2	14	TRBJ2-7	CASTGAGGGYEQYF	TGTGCCAGTACCGGAGCGGGAGGGGGATACGAGCAGTACTTC
.	TRBV3-1/TRBV3-2	TRBD1	13	TRBJ1-1	CASSQLQGDEAFF	TGTGCCAGCAGCCAATTACAGGGGGATGAAGCTTTCTTT
.	TRBV9	.	12	TRBJ2-1	CASSVRDAESFF	TGTGCCAGCAGCGTTCGGGACGCAGAGTCGTTCTTC
.	TRBV20-1	.	11	TRBJ2-1	CSARGQNEQFF	TGCAGTGCTAGAGGTCAGAATGAGCAGTTCTTC
.	TRBV6-5	TRBD1	15	TRBJ2-7	CASCPDRGSSYEQYF	TGTGCCAGTTGCCCCGACAGGGGGAGCTCCTACGAGCAGTACTTC
.	TRBV7-2	.	14	TRBJ1-6	CASSLGGYNSPLHF	TGTGCCAGCAGCTTAGGGGGCTATAATTCACCCCTCCACTTT
few	TRBV5-6	TRBD1	17	TRBJ1-2	CASSLRTGGLVYYGYTF	TGTGCCAGCAGCTTGCGGACAGGGGGGCTGGTTTACTATGGCTACACCTTC
.	TRBV6-5	.	12	TRBJ2-2	CASSLRSGELFF	TGTGCCAGCAGTTTAAGGAGCGGGGAGCTGTTTTTT
.	TRBV19	.	14	TRBJ2-1	CASSILTAYNEQFF	TGTGCCAGTAGTATTTTGACAGCCTACAATGAGCAGTTCTTC
.	TRBV4-3	TRBD1	15	TRBJ1-4	CASSQDKGAREKLFF	TGCGCCAGCAGCCAAGATAAGGGGGCTAGGGAAAAACTGTTTTTT
.	TRBV10-2	TRBD1	14	TRBJ2-2	CASLGQGGTGELFF	TGCGCCAGCCTGGGACAGGGGGGCACCGGGGAGCTGTTTTTT
.	TRBV25-1	.	14	TRBJ2-3	CASSEAGGTDTQYF	TGTGCCAGCAGTGAGGCAGGGGGCACAGATACGCAGTATTTT
.	TRBV2	.	10	TRBJ2-7	CASNRESGYF	TGTGCCAGCAACCGGGAGAGCGGGTACTTC
.	TRBV5-4	.	14	TRBJ1-1	CASTRGGARTEAFF	TGTGCCAGCACCCGGGGGGGGGCGCGAACTGAAGCTTTCTTT
.	TRBV24-1	.	13	TRBJ1-1	CATSDGRSTEAFF	TGTGCCACCAGTGACGGACGTTCCACTGAAGCTTTCTTT
.	TRBV11-2	.	15	TRBJ1-1	CASSLRGETNTEAFF	TGTGCCAGCAGCTTACGAGGAGAGACGAACACTGAAGCTTTCTTT
.	TRBV7-9	.	13	TRBJ2-2	CASSGRGTGELFF	TGTGCCAGCAGCGGTCGGGGAACCGGGGAGCTGTTTTTT
.	TRBV29-1	TRBD2	14	TRBJ2-1	CSVVDSGGRNEQFF	TGCAGCGTTGTGGATAGCGGGGGGCGCAATGAGCAGTTCTTC
.	TRBV7-9	.	11	TRBJ1-3	CASSLGQAPYF	TGTGCCAGCAGCTTAGGCCAGGCTCCCTATTTT
.	TRBV4-1	TRBD1	18	TRBJ1-1	CASSRASRPGQGGTEAFF	TGCGCCAGCAGCCGAGCGAGCCGTCCGGGACAGGGGGGCACTGAAGCTTTCTTT
.	TRBV4-1	.	16	TRBJ2-7	CASSQDSPGAFYEQYF	TGCGCCAGCAGCCAAGACAGTCCAGGGGCATTCTACGAGCAGTACTTC
once	TRBV19	TRBD2	14	TRBJ2-1	CASRTSGGVNEQFF	TGTGCCAGCAGGACTAGCGGGGGGGTCAATGAGCAGTTCTTC
.	TRBV19	.	13	TRBJ2-7	CASSRDTYYEQYF	TGTGCCAGTTCCCGGGACACATACTACGAGCAGTACTTC
.	TRBV5-6	.	12	TRBJ1-1	CASRQGNTEAFF	TGTGCCAGCAGACAGGGGAACACTGAAGCTTTCTTT
.	TRBV24-1	.	15	TRBJ2-3	CATSEGGLGADTQYF	TGTGCCACCAGTGAGGGGGGATTGGGGGCAGATACGCAGTATTTT
.	TRBV27	.	15	TRBJ1-3	CASRPKGVSGNTIYF	TGTGCCAGCAGACCGAAGGGGGTTTCTGGAAACACCATATATTTT
.	TRBV19	TRBD1	15	TRBJ2-2	CASTPGQGSTGELFF	TGTGCCAGTACCCCAGGACAGGGGAGCACCGGGGAGCTGTTTTTT
.	TRBV19	.	15	TRBJ1-5	CASSIGTLSNQPQHF	TGTGCCAGTAGTATAGGGACACTTAGCAATCAGCCCCAGCATTTT
.	TRBV5-1	.	16	TRBJ2-7	CASSPVRQSLAYEQYF	TGCGCCAGCAGCCCCGTCCGACAGAGCCTCGCCTACGAGCAGTACTTC
.	TRBV30	.	16	TRBJ1-5	CAWNVGMVFGNQPQHF	TGTGCCTGGAATGTGGGAATGGTCTTTGGCAATCAGCCCCAGCATTTT
.	TRBV28	.	14	TRBJ2-1	CASSLAPQYNEQFF	TGTGCCAGCAGTTTAGCACCGCAATACAATGAGCAGTTCTTC
.	TRBV6-2/TRBV6-3	TRBD1	18	TRBJ1-1	CASSYSRGQPVPGTEAFF	TGTGCCAGCAGTTACTCTCGGGGACAGCCCGTTCCCGGTACTGAAGCTTTCTTT
.	TRBV19	.	17	TRBJ1-1	CASSVRLQNTVNTEAFF	TGTGCCAGTAGTGTCAGACTACAGAACACCGTTAACACTGAAGCTTTCTTT
.	TRBV30	.	14	TRBJ2-2	CAWRGQVRGGELFF	TGTGCCTGGAGGGGACAAGTTAGAGGCGGGGAGCTGTTTTTT
.	TRBV13	TRBD1	17	TRBJ2-6	CASSVGTGSAGANVLTF	TGTGCCAGCAGCGTCGGGACAGGGTCAGCTGGGGCCAACGTCCTGACTTTC
.	TRBV7-2	TRBD1	16	TRBJ1-3	CASSFMPGQGDYTIYF	TGTGCCAGCAGCTTTATGCCGGGACAGGGGGATTACACCATATATTTT
.	TRBV6-2/TRBV6-3	.	14	TRBJ1-2	CASSLLERLYGYTF	TGTGCCAGCAGTTTACTCGAACGCCTCTATGGCTACACCTTC
few	TRBV7-2	.	14	TRBJ2-5	CASSLYGPQETQYF	TGTGCCAGCAGCTTATATGGACCACAAGAGACCCAGTACTTC
once	TRBV3-1/TRBV3-2	.	14	TRBJ2-1	CASSQPYLGNEQFF	TGTGCCAGCAGCCAACCGTACCTAGGGAATGAGCAGTTCTTC